Listed here are 6 T cell receptor beta chains from one sample, sequenced in a study of vaccination effects on CD4 cells after COVID-19. The ViraFEST assay expanded antigen-specific CD4+ T cells with viral peptide pools before sequencing. Around day 10 of culture, CD4+ T cells were separated out. Nobody among the vaccine recipients had prior SARS-CoV-2 infection (nucleocapsid antibodies were negative). Profiling relied on immunoSEQ multiplex PCR, and the TCRdb table lists in-frame clones only, not all of them. The sample shows 35,000 to 45,000 clones, about 69% of them seen only once. No antigen is known for these receptors. This specimen was CD4+ T cells from PBMCs cultured with HCoV-OC43 spike peptides, taken before COVID-19 vaccination. Documented subset: HCoV-OC43 spike overlapping peptide pool stimulation. The receptors were gathered from a human donor who received a COVID-19 vaccine.

In its sample, this clone was seen a few times. This chain links TRBV3-1 (or the pseudogene TRBV3-2) with TRBJ2-6; D is uncertain. The V end was cut by 0 bases, the J end by 3 bases, with 3 bases between. There are 14 residues in the CDR3. CDR1 LGHDT and CDR2 YNNKEL come from the germline V gene (reference sequence). This CDR3 reads CASSQDVGANVLTF. The CDR3, as DNA: TGTGCCAGCAGCCAAGATGTTGGGGCCAACGTCCTGACTTTC.

The chain links TRBV10-3 to TRBJ1-1, with D unclear. The V end was cut by 0 bases, the J end by 5 bases, with 1 base between. The CDR3 extends over 11 amino acids. Germline loops: CDR1 ENHRY, CDR2 SYGVKD. The CDR3 loop reads CAISESTEAFF. In DNA form, the CDR3 reads TGTGCCATCAGTGAGTCAACTGAAGCTTTCTTT.

V gene TRBV7-9 combines with J gene TRBJ2-6; no clear D. CDR1 is SEHNR and CDR2 is FQNEAQ in the germline V gene (reference sequence). The CDR3 has 19 residues. The V end was cut by 0 bases, the J end by 3 bases, with 18 bases between. CDR3 residues: CASSLASVTAFSGANVLTF. In nucleotides, the CDR3 is TGTGCCAGCAGCTTAGCGAGCGTAACAGCCTTCAGTGGGGCCAACGTCCTGACTTTC.

This chain connects TRBV6-2 or TRBV6-3 to TRBJ2-3, with 10 positions matching TRBD2. The CDR3 is 14 residues long. Germline CDR1 MNHEY, CDR2 SVGEGT. J lost 2 bases, V lost 5 bases, and 1 base had no gene match. As DNA, the CDR3 is TGTGCCAGCAGTAGCGGGAGGGCCACAGATACGCAGTATTTT. As protein: CASSSGRATDTQYF.

The rearrangement uses TRBV11-2 and TRBJ1-1; a weak D match, TRBD1 (5 bases). CDR1 SGHAT and CDR2 FQNNGV come from the germline V gene. Trimming pared 5 bases from V and 0 bases from J, leaving 16 bases between. This CDR3 region has 16 residues. In nucleotides, the CDR3 is TGTGCCAGCAGCCCTACCACAGGACTCATGAACACTGAAGCTTTCTTT. Amino acid sequence: CASSPTTGLMNTEAFF. Supplemented by reference TRBV11-2 and TRBJ1-1, the full variable domain reads EAGVAQSPRYKIIEKRQSVAFWCNPISGHATLYWYQQILGQGPKLLIQFQNNGVVDDSQLPKDRFSAERLKGVDSTLKIQPAKLEDSAVYLCASSPTTGLMNTEAFFGQGTRLTVV.

The CDR3 sequence is CASGGGRYNEQFF. CDR3 DNA sequence: TGTGCCAGCGGGGGAGGGCGGTACAATGAGCAGTTCTTC. The chain combines TRBV10-3 with TRBJ2-1; 7 positions match TRBD2. Germline lookup yields CDR1 ENHRY and CDR2 SYGVKD. The CDR3 totals 13 residues. J lost 4 bases, V lost 10 bases, and 7 bases had no gene match.